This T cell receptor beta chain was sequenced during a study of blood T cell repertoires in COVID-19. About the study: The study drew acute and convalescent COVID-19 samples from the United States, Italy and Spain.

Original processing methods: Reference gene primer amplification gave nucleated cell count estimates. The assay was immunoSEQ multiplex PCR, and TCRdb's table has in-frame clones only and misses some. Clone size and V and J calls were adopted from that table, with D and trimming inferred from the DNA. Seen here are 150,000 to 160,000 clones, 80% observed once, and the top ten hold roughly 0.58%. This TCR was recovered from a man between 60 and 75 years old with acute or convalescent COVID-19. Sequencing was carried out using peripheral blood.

The CDR3 loop reads CASSPQRSGANVLTF. As DNA, the CDR3 is TGTGCCAGTAGTCCCCAGCGCTCTGGGGCCAACGTCCTGACTTTC. The rearrangement links TRBV19 to TRBJ2-6; D is ambiguous. Germline CDR1 is LNHDA and CDR2 is SQIVND (reference sequence). V lost 5 bases to trimming and J lost 0 bases, with 8 bases between them. This CDR3 is 15 amino acids long.